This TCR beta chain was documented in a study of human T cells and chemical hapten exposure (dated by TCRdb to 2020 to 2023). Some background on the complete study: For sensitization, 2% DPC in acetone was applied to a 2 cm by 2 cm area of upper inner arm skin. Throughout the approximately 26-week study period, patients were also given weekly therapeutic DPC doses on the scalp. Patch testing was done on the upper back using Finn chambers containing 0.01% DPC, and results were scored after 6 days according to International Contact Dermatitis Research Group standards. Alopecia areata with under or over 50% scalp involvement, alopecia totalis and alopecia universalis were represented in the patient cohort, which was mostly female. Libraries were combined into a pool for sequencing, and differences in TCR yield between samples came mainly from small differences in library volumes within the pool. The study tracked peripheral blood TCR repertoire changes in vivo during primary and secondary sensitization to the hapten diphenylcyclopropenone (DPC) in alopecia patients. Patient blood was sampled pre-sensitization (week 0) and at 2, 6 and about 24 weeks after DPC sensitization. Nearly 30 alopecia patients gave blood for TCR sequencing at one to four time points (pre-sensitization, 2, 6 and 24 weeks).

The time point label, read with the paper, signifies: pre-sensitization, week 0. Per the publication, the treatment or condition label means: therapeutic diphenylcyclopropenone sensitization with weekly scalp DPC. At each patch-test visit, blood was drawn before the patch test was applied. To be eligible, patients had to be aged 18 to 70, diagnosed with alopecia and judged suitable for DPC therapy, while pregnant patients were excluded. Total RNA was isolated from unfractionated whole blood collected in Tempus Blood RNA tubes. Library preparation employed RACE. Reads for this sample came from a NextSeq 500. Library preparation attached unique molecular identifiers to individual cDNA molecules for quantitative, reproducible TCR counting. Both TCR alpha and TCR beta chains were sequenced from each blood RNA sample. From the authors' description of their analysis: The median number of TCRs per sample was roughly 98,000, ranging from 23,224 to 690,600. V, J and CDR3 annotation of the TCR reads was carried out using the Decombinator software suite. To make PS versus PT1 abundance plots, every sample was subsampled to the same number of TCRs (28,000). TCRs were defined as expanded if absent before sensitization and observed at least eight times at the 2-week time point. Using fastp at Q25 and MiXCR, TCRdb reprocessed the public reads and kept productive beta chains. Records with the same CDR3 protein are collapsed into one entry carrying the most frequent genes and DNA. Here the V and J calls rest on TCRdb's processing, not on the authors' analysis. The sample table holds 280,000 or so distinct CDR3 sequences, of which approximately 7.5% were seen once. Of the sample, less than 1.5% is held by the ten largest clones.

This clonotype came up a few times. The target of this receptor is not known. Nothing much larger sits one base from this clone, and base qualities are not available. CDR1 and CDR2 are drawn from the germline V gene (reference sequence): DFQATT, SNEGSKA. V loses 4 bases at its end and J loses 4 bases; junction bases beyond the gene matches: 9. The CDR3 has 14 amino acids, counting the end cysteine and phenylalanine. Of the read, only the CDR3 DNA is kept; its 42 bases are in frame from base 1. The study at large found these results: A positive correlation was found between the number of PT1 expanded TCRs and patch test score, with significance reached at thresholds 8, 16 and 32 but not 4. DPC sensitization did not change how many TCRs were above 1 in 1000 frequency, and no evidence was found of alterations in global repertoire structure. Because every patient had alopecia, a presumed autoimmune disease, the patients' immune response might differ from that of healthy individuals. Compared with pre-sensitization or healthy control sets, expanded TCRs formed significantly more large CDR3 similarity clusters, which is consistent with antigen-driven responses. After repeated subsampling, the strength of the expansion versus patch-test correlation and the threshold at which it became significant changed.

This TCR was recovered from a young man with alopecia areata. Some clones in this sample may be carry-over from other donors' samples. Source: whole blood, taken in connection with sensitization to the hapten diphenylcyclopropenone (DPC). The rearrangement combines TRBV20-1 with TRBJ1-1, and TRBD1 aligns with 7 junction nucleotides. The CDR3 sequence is CSAIPARGGTEAFF. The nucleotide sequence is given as TGCAGTGCTATCCCGGCCAGGGGGGGCACTGAAGCTTTCTTT.